Sequencing of this T cell receptor (beta chain) was carried out in a study of tumor and adjacent non-tumor tissue in lung cancer. Study as a whole: Aged about 30 to 85 years, patients included roughly ten men and about 5 women with stage I to III disease. On average, productive TCRbeta reads reached roughly 4 million per sample. Study results and limitations: Tumor tissue had significantly higher TCR diversity than normal lung.

Germline V gives CDR1 DFQATT, CDR2 SNEGSKA (reference sequence). The CDR3 loop spans 15 amino acids. Three rounds of nested PCR, following a modified ARM-PCR protocol, produced the TCRbeta library. TCRdb fed the multiplex PCR reads into MiXCR, producing one record per CDR3 protein. The table includes 120,000 or so distinct CDR3 sequences, roughly 67% detected once. To note about this clonotype: No antigen is known for it. The junction departs from the called germline gene at one end, perhaps through a read error.

No cell sorting was done before RNA was extracted from the tissue. This chain connects TRBV20-1 to TRBJ2-4; TRBD2 matches at 11 bases. This clonotype was sampled from a young man with non-small cell lung cancer. Sequenced input: lung tumor tissue. CDR3 residues: CTAGPLAGVKNIQHF. The CDR3 coding sequence is TGCACTGCCGGCCCACTAGCGGGAGTGAAAAACATTCAGCACTTC.